This is a list of T cell receptor beta chains from one sample in a study of cytomegalovirus exposure and HLA in healthy donors. Assay: immunoSEQ multiplex PCR; the TCRdb copy retains only in-frame clones and omits some. Of some 98,000 clones listed, roughly two thirds are singletons. The sequencing sample was made of PBMCs. The receptors derive from a man in his fifties or sixties in good health and CMV-seronegative. The CDR3 runs from the conserved cysteine through the conserved F or W. Fields, in order: clone size, J gene, D gene, V gene, CDR3 protein, CDR3 DNA. A D gene is named only where the DNA matches it firmly. Only some rows state a clone size, as once, few, many or a class for expanded clones.

clone size: .; J gene: TRBJ2-7; D gene: .; V gene: TRBV7-9; CDR3 protein: CASSSSQGVYEQYF; CDR3 DNA: TGTGCCAGCAGCTCCTCACAGGGTGTCTACGAGCAGTACTTC
clone size: .; J gene: TRBJ1-3; D gene: .; V gene: TRBV25-1; CDR3 protein: CAAWGGSGNTIYF; CDR3 DNA: TGTGCTGCCTGGGGAGGCTCTGGAAACACCATATATTTT
clone size: few; J gene: TRBJ2-3; D gene: TRBD2; V gene: TRBV7-9; CDR3 protein: CASSWGAGGTAEDTQYF; CDR3 DNA: TGTGCCAGCAGCTGGGGAGCGGGGGGTACTGCGGAAGATACGCAGTATTTT
clone size: .; J gene: TRBJ1-2; D gene: .; V gene: TRBV18; CDR3 protein: CASSPESYGYTF; CDR3 DNA: TGTGCCAGCTCACCGGAGTCCTATGGCTACACCTTC
clone size: .; J gene: TRBJ1-1; D gene: TRBD1; V gene: TRBV27; CDR3 protein: CASTNGGGLDTEAFF; CDR3 DNA: TGTGCCAGCACCAATGGAGGGGGCTTGGACACTGAAGCTTTCTTT
clone size: few; J gene: TRBJ1-2; D gene: .; V gene: TRBV6-1; CDR3 protein: CASSADINYGYTF; CDR3 DNA: TGTGCCAGCAGTGCCGACATTAACTATGGCTACACCTTC
clone size: .; J gene: TRBJ2-1; D gene: TRBD2; V gene: TRBV5-6; CDR3 protein: CASSALPGTSGIEQFF; CDR3 DNA: TGTGCCAGCAGCGCGCTACCCGGGACTAGCGGTATTGAGCAGTTCTTC
clone size: .; J gene: TRBJ2-5; D gene: .; V gene: TRBV28; CDR3 protein: CASSLRPSGETQYF; CDR3 DNA: TGTGCCAGCAGTTTGAGACCCTCGGGAGAGACCCAGTACTTC
clone size: .; J gene: TRBJ2-3; D gene: TRBD2; V gene: TRBV5-1; CDR3 protein: CASSLPGLALPDTQYF; CDR3 DNA: TGCGCCAGCAGCTTACCGGGACTAGCCTTACCAGATACGCAGTATTTT
clone size: .; J gene: TRBJ1-4; D gene: .; V gene: TRBV19; CDR3 protein: CASSMDSFFLKLFF; CDR3 DNA: TGTGCCAGTAGTATGGACAGCTTTTTCCTGAAACTGTTTTTT
clone size: few; J gene: TRBJ2-7; D gene: .; V gene: TRBV6-5; CDR3 protein: CASSPDSAYEQYF; CDR3 DNA: TGTGCCAGCAGTCCCGACTCGGCCTACGAGCAGTACTTC
clone size: .; J gene: TRBJ2-7; D gene: .; V gene: TRBV21-1; CDR3 protein: CARTGAGVYEQYF; CDR3 DNA: TGTGCCAGGACCGGGGCAGGGGTCTACGAGCAGTACTTC
clone size: .; J gene: TRBJ1-2; D gene: TRBD1; V gene: TRBV28; CDR3 protein: CASSRQGPLGGYTF; CDR3 DNA: TGTGCCAGCAGCAGACAGGGACCTCTGGGAGGCTACACCTTC
clone size: .; J gene: TRBJ2-7; D gene: .; V gene: TRBV6-1; CDR3 protein: CASSEGIGTRFYEQYF; CDR3 DNA: TGTGCCAGCAGTGAAGGAATCGGGACAAGATTCTACGAGCAGTACTTC
clone size: .; J gene: TRBJ2-3; D gene: TRBD2; V gene: TRBV10-2; CDR3 protein: CASMKLAGESYTQYF; CDR3 DNA: TGCGCCAGCATGAAACTAGCGGGAGAGTCGTATACGCAGTATTTT
clone size: few; J gene: TRBJ1-2; D gene: .; V gene: TRBV5-6; CDR3 protein: CASSPVGQAGYTF; CDR3 DNA: TGTGCCAGCAGCCCGGTCGGTCAAGCTGGCTACACCTTC
clone size: .; J gene: TRBJ2-7; D gene: TRBD1; V gene: TRBV18; CDR3 protein: CASSPRQGYYEQYF; CDR3 DNA: TGTGCCAGCTCACCACGACAGGGTTACTACGAGCAGTACTTC
clone size: .; J gene: TRBJ2-7; D gene: .; V gene: TRBV4-1; CDR3 protein: CASSQGTGLINEQYF; CDR3 DNA: TGCGCCAGCAGCCAAGGCACAGGGCTTATCAACGAGCAGTACTTC
clone size: .; J gene: TRBJ2-7; D gene: .; V gene: TRBV11-3; CDR3 protein: CASSPGGVGYEQYF; CDR3 DNA: TGTGCCAGCAGCCCGGGCGGGGTTGGCTACGAGCAGTACTTC
clone size: .; J gene: TRBJ2-7; D gene: .; V gene: TRBV28; CDR3 protein: CASSAGTDIRRSYEQYF; CDR3 DNA: TGTGCCAGCAGCGCCGGGACTGATATTAGGAGATCCTACGAGCAGTACTTC